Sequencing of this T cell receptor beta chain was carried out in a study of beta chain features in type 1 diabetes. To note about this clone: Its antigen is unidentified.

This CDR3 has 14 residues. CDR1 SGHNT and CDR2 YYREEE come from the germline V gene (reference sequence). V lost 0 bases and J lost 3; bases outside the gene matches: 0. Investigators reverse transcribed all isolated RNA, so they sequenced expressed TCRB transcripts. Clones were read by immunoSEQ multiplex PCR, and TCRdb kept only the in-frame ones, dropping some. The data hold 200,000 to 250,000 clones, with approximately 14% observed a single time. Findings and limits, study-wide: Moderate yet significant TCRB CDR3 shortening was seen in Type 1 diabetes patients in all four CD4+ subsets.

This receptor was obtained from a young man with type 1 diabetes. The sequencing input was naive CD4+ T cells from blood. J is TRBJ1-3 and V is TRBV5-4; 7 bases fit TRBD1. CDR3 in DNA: TGTGCCAGCAGCTTGGGACAGGGTGGAAACACCATATATTTT. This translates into CASSLGQGGNTIYF.